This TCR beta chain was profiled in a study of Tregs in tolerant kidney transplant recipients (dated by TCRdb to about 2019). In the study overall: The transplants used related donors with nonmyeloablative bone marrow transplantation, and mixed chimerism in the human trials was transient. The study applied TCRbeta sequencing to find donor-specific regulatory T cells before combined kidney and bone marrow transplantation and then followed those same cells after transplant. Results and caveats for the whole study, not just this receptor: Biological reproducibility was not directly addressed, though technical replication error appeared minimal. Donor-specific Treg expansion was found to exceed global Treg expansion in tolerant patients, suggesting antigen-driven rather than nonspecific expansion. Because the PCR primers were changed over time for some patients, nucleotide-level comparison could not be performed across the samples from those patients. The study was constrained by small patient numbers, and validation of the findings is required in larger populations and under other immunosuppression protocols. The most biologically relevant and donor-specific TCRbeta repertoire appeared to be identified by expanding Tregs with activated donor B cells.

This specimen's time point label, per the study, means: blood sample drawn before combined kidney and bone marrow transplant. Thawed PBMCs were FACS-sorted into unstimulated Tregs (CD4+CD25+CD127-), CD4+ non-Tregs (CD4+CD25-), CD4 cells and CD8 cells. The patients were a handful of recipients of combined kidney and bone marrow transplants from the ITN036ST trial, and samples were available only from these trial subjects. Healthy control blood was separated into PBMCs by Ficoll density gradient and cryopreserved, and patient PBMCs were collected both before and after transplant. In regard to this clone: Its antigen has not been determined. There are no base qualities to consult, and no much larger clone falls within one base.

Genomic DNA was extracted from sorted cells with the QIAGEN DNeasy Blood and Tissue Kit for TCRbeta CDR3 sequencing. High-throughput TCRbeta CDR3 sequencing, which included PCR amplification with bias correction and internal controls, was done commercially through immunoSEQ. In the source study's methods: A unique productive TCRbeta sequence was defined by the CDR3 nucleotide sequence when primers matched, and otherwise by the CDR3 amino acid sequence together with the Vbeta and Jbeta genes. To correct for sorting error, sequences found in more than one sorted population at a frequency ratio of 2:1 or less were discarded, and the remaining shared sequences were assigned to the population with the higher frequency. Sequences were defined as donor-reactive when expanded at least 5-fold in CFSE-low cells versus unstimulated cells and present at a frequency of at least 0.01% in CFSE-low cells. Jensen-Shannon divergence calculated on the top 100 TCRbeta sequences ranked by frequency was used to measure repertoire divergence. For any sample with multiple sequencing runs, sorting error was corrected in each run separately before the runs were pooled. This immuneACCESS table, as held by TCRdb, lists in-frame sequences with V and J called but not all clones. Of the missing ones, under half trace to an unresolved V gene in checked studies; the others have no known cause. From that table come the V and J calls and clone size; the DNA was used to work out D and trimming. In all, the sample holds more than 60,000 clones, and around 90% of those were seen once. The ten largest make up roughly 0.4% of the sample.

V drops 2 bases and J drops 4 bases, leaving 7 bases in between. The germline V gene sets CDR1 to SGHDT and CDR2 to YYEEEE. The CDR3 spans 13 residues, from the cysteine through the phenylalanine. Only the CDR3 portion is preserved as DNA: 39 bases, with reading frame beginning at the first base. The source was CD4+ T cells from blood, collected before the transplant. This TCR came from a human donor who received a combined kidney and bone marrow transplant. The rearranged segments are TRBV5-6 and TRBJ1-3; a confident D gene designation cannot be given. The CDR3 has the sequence CASSFGRGNTIYF. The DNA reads TGTGCCAGCAGCTTCGGCAGGGGAAACACCATATATTTT.